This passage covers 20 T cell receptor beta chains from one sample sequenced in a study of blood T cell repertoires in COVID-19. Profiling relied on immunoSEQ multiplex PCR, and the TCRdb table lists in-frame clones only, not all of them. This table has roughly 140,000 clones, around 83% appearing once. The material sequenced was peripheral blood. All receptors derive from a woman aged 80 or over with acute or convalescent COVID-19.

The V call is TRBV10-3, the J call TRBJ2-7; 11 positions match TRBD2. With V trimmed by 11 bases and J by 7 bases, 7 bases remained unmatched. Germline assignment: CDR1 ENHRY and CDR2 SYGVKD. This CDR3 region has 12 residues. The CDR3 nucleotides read TGTGCCGTGACTAGCGGGGTAACTGAGCAGTACTTC. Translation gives CAVTSGVTEQYF.

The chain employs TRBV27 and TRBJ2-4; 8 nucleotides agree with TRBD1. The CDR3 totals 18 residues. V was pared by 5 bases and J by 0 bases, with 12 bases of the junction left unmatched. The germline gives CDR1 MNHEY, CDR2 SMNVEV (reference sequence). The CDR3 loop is CASSNLSFRGLAKNIQYF. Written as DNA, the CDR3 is TGTGCCAGCAGTAACCTATCTTTCAGGGGGCTAGCCAAAAACATTCAGTACTTC.

The CDR3 is CASSQAASVEQPQHF. In nucleotides, the CDR3 is TGCGCCAGCAGCCAAGCCGCCAGTGTGGAGCAGCCCCAGCATTTT. This chain links TRBV4-1 with TRBJ1-5, with D uncertain. V was pared by 1 base and J by 7 bases, with 14 bases between. The CDR3 is 15 amino acids. Germline lookup yields CDR1 MGHRA and CDR2 YSYEKL.

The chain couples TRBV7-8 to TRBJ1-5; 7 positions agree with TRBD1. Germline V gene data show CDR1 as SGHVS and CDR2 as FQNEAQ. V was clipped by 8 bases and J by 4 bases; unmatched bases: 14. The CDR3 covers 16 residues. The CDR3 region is CASQKNRGKINQPQHF. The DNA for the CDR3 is TGTGCCAGCCAGAAGAACAGGGGAAAGATTAATCAGCCCCAGCATTTT.

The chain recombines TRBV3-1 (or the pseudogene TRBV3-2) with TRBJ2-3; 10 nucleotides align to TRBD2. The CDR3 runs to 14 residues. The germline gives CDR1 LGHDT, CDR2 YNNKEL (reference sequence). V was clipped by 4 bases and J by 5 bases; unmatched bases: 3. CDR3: CASSRSSGGDTQYF. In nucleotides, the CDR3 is TGTGCCAGCAGCCGATCTAGCGGGGGAGATACGCAGTATTTT.

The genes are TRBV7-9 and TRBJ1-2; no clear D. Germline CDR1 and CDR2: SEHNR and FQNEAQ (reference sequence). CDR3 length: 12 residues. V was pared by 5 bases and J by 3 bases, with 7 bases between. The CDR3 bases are TGTGCCAGCAGCCCCGGAGACTATGGCTACACCTTC. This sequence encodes CASSPGDYGYTF.

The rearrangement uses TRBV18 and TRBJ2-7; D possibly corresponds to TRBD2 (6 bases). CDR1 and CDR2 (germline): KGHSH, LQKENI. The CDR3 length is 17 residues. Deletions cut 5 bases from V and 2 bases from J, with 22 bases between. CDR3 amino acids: CASSSNRGNTFAYEQYF. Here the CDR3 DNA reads TGTGCCAGCTCATCTAACCGCGGGAATACCTTCGCCTACGAGCAGTACTTC. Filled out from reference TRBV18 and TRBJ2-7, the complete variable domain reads NAGVMQNPRHLVRRRGQEARLRCSPMKGHSHVYWYRQLPEEGLKFMVYLQKENIIDESGMPKERFSAEFPKEGPSILRIQQVVRGDSAAYFCASSSNRGNTFAYEQYFGPGTRLTVT.

In DNA form, the CDR3 reads TGTGCCATCAGTGTGTACGGGAGGGCTAACAATGAGCAGTTCTTC. Its translation is CAISVYGRANNEQFF. This chain links TRBV10-3 with TRBJ2-1; 8 nucleotides align to TRBD2. CDR1 is ENHRY and CDR2 is SYGVKD in the germline V gene. The length of the CDR3 is 15 residues. V was clipped by 4 bases and J by 5 bases; unmatched bases: 7.

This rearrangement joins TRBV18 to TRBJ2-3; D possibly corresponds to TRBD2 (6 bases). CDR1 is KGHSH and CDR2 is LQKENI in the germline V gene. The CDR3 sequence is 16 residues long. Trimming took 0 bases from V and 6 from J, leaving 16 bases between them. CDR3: CASSPPSLASGDTQYF. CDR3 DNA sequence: TGTGCCAGCTCACCACCGAGTCTAGCGAGCGGGGATACGCAGTATTTT.

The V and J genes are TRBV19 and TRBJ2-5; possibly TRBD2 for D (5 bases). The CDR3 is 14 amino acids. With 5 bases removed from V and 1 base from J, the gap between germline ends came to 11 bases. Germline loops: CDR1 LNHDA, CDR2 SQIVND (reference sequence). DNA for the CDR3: TGTGCCAGTAGTTTTACCAGCGGCCAAGAGACCCAGTACTTC. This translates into CASSFTSGQETQYF.

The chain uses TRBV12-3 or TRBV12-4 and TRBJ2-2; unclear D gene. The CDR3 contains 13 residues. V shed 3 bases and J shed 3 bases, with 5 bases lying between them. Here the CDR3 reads CASSFFDTGELFF. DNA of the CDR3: TGTGCCAGCAGTTTCTTCGACACCGGGGAGCTGTTTTTT.

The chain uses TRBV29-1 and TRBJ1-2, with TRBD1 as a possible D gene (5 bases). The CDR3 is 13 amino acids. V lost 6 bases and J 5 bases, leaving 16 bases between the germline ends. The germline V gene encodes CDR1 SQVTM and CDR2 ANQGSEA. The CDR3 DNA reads TGCAGCGTCGCAGGGATTTTAAGTTATGGCTACACCTTC. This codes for CSVAGILSYGYTF.

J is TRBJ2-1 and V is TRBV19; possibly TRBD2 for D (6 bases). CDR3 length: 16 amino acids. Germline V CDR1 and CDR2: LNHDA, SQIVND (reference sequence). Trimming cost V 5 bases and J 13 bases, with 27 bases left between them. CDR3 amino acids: CASSPGGPSERSKQFF. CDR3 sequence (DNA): TGTGCCAGTAGTCCCGGGGGACCTTCTGAGCGATCGAAACAGTTCTTC.

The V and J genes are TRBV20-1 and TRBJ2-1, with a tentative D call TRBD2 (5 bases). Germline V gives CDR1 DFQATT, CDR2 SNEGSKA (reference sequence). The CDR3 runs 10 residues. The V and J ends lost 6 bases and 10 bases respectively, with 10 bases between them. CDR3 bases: TGCAGTGCCGCCCGACTAGAGCAGTTCTTC. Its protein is CSAARLEQFF.

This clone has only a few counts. The CDR3 reads CASSHMSGRSYNEQFF. CDR3 DNA: TGTGCCAGCAGTCATATGAGCGGGAGGTCCTACAATGAGCAGTTCTTC. J is TRBJ2-1 and V is TRBV28; 9 bases map to TRBD2. This CDR3 contains 16 residues. The junction had 6 bases not matched to a gene; V was cut back by 5 bases and J by 1 base. Germline V CDR1 and CDR2: MDHEN, SYDVKM.

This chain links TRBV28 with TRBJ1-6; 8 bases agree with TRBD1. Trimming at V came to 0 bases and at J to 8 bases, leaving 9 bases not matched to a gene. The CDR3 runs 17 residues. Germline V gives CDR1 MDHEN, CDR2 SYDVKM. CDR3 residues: CASSLWSPTGGYSPLHF. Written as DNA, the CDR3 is TGTGCCAGCAGTTTATGGTCCCCCACAGGGGGTTATTCACCCCTCCACTTT.

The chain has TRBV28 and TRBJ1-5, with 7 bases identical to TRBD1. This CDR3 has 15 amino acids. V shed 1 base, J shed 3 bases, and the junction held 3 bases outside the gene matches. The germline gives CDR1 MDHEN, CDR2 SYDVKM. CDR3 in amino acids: CASSLLQGLNQPQHF. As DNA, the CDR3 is TGTGCCAGCAGTTTATTACAGGGGCTCAATCAGCCCCAGCATTTT.

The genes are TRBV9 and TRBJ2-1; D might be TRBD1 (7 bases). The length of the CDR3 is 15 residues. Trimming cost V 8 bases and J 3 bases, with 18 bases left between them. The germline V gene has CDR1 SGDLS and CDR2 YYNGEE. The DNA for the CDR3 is TGTGCCAGTACCCCGGGGCAGGGGGGCTACAATGAGCAGTTCTTC. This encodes CASTPGQGGYNEQFF.

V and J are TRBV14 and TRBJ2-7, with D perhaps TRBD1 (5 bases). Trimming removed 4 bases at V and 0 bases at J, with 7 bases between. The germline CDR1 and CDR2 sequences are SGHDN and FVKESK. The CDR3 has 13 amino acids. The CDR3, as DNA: TGTGCCAGCAGCCTCGACAGCTCCTACGAGCAGTACTTC. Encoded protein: CASSLDSSYEQYF. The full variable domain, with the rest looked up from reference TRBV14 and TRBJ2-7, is EAGVTQFPSHSVIEKGQTVTLRCDPISGHDNLYWYRRVMGKEIKFLLHFVKESKQDESGMPNNRFLAERTGGTYSTLKVQPAELEDSGVYFCASSLDSSYEQYFGPGTRLTVT.

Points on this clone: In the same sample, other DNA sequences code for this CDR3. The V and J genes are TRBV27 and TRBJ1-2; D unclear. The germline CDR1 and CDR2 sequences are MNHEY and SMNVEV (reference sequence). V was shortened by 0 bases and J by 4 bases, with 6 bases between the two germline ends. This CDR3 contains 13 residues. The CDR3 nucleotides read TGTGCCAGCAGTTTATCCCGACTCTATGGCTACACCTTC. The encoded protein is CASSLSRLYGYTF.